The 7 T cell receptor beta chains below come from one sample, sequenced in a study of cytomegalovirus exposure and HLA in healthy donors. Both 60 Vbeta primers and 13 Jbeta primers went into the PCR. The table came from immunoSEQ multiplex PCR; TCRdb's copy has only in-frame clones and leaves some out. The sample shows 160,000 or so clones, around 84% of them seen only once. Source material: PBMCs. The receptors were gathered from a middle-aged woman in good health and CMV-seronegative.

This clone occurred a few times. The chain employs TRBV6-4 and TRBJ2-3; possibly TRBD1 for D (5 bases). The CDR3 consists of 15 residues. Germline values: CDR1 MRHNA, CDR2 SNTAGT. The V gene lost 4 bases and the J gene lost 4 bases, with 15 bases spanning the gap. CDR3 residues: CASSGTGLGADTQYF. The CDR3 DNA reads TGTGCCAGCAGTGGTACTGGATTAGGGGCAGATACGCAGTATTTT.

This chain links TRBV6-5 with TRBJ2-3, with 8 nucleotides matching TRBD1. The germline V gene has CDR1 MNHEY and CDR2 SVGAGI. Losses at the gene ends were 4 bases for V and 0 bases for J; bases not matched to a gene: 6. This CDR3 has 16 amino acids. The CDR3 coding sequence is TGTGCCAGCAGTTCCCGGACAGGGCGTAGCACAGATACGCAGTATTTT. The encoded protein is CASSSRTGRSTDTQYF.

This chain connects TRBV2 to TRBJ2-2; weak D call: TRBD1 (5 bases). CDR1 and CDR2 from the germline V gene are SNHLY and FYNNEI. The CDR3 covers 17 residues. Trimming cost V 8 bases and J 3 bases, with 22 bases left between them. CDR3 coding DNA: TGTGCCAGCCTCGAGGACACAGGTGGTTCGGACACCGGGGAGCTGTTTTTT. Protein sequence: CASLEDTGGSDTGELFF.

The rearrangement links TRBV9 to TRBJ2-3; TRBD2 matches 9 bases. The germline gives CDR1 SGDLS, CDR2 YYNGEE. Trimming at V came to 4 bases and at J to 3 bases, leaving 9 bases not matched to a gene. There are 16 residues in the CDR3. CDR3 sequence reads: CASSPGGGGATDTQYF. CDR3 in DNA: TGTGCCAGCAGCCCCGGTGGCGGGGGGGCGACAGATACGCAGTATTTT.

The chain couples TRBV19 to TRBJ1-2, with TRBD1 as a possible D gene (5 bases). CDR3 length equals 16 residues. Germline assignment: CDR1 LNHDA and CDR2 SQIVND (reference sequence). V lost 7 bases, J lost 4 bases, and 22 bases lay in between. The CDR3 sequence: CASTSPTDTKLYGYTF. CDR3 bases: TGTGCCAGTACATCGCCGACAGACACAAAGCTCTATGGCTACACCTTC. The whole variable domain, filled in from reference TRBV19 and TRBJ1-2, reads DGGITQSPKYLFRKEGQNVTLSCEQNLNHDAMYWYRQDPGQGLRLIYYSQIVNDFQKGDIAEGYSVSREKKESFPLTVTSAQKNPTAFYLCASTSPTDTKLYGYTFGSGTRLTVV.

The chain carries TRBV28 and TRBJ2-7; 8 bases agree with TRBD2. The V gene's germline CDR1 is MDHEN and CDR2 SYDVKM. Trimming took 5 bases from V and 2 from J; bases not matched to a gene: 5. This CDR3 contains 14 residues. The CDR3 sequence: CASSQGLATYEQYF. The CDR3 DNA follows: TGTGCCAGCAGTCAAGGACTAGCCACCTACGAGCAGTACTTC.

This sequence joins TRBV5-4 and TRBJ1-1; 7 bases agree with TRBD1. The CDR3 is 16 residues long. Germline CDR1 SGHNT, CDR2 YYREEE (reference sequence). V shed 0 bases, J shed 5 bases, and the junction held 10 bases outside the gene matches. CDR3 sequence: CASSLGGAGGMTEAFF. The CDR3 DNA follows: TGTGCCAGCAGCTTGGGGGGGGCAGGGGGTATGACTGAAGCTTTCTTT.